Each of the 5 T cell receptor beta chains below was sequenced from the same sample in a study of CD8+CD57+ T cells in acquired aplastic anemia. Both TCR beta VDJ combination and CDR3 sequence profiling were carried out. Genomic DNA was the template for this profiling. TCRdb redid the calling of the reads with MiXCR, one entry per CDR3 protein. This repertoire shows about 160,000 distinct CDR3 sequences, 70% to 80% found once; its top ten account for around 45%. In patients chosen for sequencing, flow cytometry had shown CD8+CD57+ cell expansion. The sequenced sample consisted of sorted CD4+, CD8+, or CD8+CD57+ T cells (not recorded which) from PBMCs. All receptors derive from a human donor with aplastic anemia.

The chain employs TRBV2 and TRBJ1-3; D unresolved. Trimming took 7 bases from V and 6 from J, leaving 7 bases between them. The CDR3 sequence is 11 residues long. Germline V gene sequence: CDR1 SNHLY, CDR2 FYNNEI. CDR3 in amino acids: CASIGSNTIYF. Written as DNA, the CDR3 is TGTGCCAGCATCGGGTCAAACACCATATATTTT.

This chain links TRBV11-1 with TRBJ1-1; no reliable D call. CDR3 size: 15 residues. V lost 6 bases, J lost 4 bases, and 18 bases lay in between. The germline CDR1 and CDR2 sequences are SGHAT and FQDESV (reference sequence). CDR3 coding DNA: TGTGCCAGCAGTGAAGCGACGGGTGGAAGCACTGAAGCTTTCTTT. Its translation is CASSEATGGSTEAFF. The complete variable domain, with remaining parts taken from reference TRBV11-1 and TRBJ1-1, reads EAEVAQSPRYKITEKSQAVAFWCDPISGHATLYWYRQILGQGPELLVQFQDESVVDDSQLPKDRFSAERLKGVDSTLKIQPAELGDSAMYLCASSEATGGSTEAFFGQGTRLTVV.

V is TRBV2 and J is TRBJ1-6; TRBD1 matches 8 bases. Per the germline V gene, CDR1 is SNHLY and CDR2 is FYNNEI. V was clipped by 7 bases and J by 9 bases; unmatched bases: 11. This CDR3 is built from 15 residues. The CDR3 loop reads CASMNDRGGGSPLHF. CDR3 nucleotides: TGTGCCAGCATGAACGACAGGGGTGGGGGTTCACCCCTCCACTTT. The full variable domain, completed using reference TRBV2 and TRBJ1-6, is EPEVTQTPSHQVTQMGQEVILRCVPISNHLYFYWYRQILGQKVEFLVSFYNNEISEKSEIFDDQFSVERPDGSNFTLKIRSTKLEDSAMYFCASMNDRGGGSPLHFGNGTRLTVT.

The chain carries TRBV7-2 and TRBJ2-7; weak D call: TRBD1 (6 bases). The V gene lost 6 bases and the J gene lost 3 bases, with 18 bases spanning the gap. Germline CDR1 and CDR2: SGHTA and FQGNSA. The CDR3 is made up of 15 amino acids. The CDR3 region is CASRATGEADYEQYF. CDR3 bases: TGTGCCAGCAGAGCGACAGGCGAAGCCGACTACGAGCAGTACTTC.

This chain joins TRBV5-6 and TRBJ2-7; D unresolved. Germline V gene lookup returns CDR1 SGHDT and CDR2 YYEEEE. The CDR3 totals 12 residues. V was clipped by 4 bases and J by 3 bases, with 8 bases between them. In DNA, the CDR3 is TGTGCCAGCAGCATCCAGAGCTACGAGCAGTACTTC. It translates to CASSIQSYEQYF. Variable domain in full (rest from reference TRBV5-6 and TRBJ2-7): DAGVTQSPTHLIKTRGQQVTLRCSPKSGHDTVSWYQQALGQGPQFIFQYYEEEERQRGNFPDRFSGHQFPNYSSELNVNALLLGDSALYLCASSIQSYEQYFGPGTRLTVT.